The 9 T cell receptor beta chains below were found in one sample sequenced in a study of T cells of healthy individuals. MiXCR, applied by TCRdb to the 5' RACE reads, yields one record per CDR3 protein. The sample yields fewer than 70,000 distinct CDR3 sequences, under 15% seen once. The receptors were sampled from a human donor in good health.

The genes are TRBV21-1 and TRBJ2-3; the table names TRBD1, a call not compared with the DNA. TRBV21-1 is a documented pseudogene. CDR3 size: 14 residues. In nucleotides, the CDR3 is TGTGCCAGCAGCAAAGGGGGGGAAACAGATACGCAGTATTTT. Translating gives CASSKGGETDTQYF.

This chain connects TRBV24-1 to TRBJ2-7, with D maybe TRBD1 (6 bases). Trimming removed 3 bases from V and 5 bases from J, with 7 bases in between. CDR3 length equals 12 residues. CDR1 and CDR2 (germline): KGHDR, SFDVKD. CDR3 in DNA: TGTGCCACCAGTGATCGGGACAACGAGCAGTACTTC. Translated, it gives CATSDRDNEQYF.

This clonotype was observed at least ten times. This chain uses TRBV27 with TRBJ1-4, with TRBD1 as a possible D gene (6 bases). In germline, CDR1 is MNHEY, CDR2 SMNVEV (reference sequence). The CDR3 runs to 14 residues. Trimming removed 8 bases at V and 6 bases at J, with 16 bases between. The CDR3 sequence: CASGLAGADEKLFF. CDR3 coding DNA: TGTGCCAGCGGACTGGCAGGGGCGGATGAAAAACTGTTTTTT.

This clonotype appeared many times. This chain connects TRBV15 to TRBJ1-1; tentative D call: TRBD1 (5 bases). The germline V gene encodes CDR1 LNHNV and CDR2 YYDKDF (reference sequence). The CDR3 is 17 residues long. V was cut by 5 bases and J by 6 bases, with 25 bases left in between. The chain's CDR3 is CATSPSRGQGGLAEAFF. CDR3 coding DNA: TGTGCCACCAGCCCTTCTAGAGGGCAGGGCGGTCTGGCTGAAGCTTTCTTT. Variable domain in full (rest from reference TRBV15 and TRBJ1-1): DAMVIQNPRYQVTQFGKPVTLSCSQTLNHNVMYWYQQKSSQAPKLLFHYYDKDFNNEADTPDNFQSRRPNTSFCFLDIRSPGLGDTAMYLCATSPSRGQGGLAEAFFGQGTRLTVV.

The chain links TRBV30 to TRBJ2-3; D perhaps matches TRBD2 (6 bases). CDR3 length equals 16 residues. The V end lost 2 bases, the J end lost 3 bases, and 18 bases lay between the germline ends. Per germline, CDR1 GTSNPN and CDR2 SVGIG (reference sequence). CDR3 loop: CAWSSSTSYGTDTQYF. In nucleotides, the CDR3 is TGTGCCTGGAGTAGTTCTACTAGCTACGGAACAGATACGCAGTATTTT.

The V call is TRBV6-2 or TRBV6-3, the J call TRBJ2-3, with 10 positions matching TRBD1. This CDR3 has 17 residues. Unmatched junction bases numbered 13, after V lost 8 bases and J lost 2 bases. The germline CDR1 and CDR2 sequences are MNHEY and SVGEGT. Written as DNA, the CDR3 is TGTGCCAGCGGAATCCTTTTGGGGACAGGGGACACAGATACGCAGTATTTT. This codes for CASGILLGTGDTDTQYF.

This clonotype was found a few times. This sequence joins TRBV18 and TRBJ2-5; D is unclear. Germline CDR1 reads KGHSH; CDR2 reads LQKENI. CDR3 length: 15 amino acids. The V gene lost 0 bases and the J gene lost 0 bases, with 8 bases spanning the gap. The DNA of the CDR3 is TGTGCCAGCTCACCACCGGGCAGCAACCAAGAGACCCAGTACTTC. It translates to CASSPPGSNQETQYF.

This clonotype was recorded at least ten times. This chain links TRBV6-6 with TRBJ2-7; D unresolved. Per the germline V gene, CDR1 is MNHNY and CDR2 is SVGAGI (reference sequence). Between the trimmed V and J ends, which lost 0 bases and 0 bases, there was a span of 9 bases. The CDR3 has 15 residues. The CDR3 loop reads CASSYSRALSYEQYF. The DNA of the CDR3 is TGTGCCAGCAGTTACTCGCGCGCCCTCTCCTACGAGCAGTACTTC.

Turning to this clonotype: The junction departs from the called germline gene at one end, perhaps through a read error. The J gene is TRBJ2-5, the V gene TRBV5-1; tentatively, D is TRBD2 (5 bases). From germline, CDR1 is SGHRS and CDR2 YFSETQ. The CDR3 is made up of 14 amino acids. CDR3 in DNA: TGCGGCAGCAGGTCCGGACCCGGCGGGGAGACCCAGTACTTC. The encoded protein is CGSRSGPGGETQYF. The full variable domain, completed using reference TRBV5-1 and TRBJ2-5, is KAGVTQTPRYLIKTRGQQVTLSCSPISGHRSVSWYQQTPGQGLQFLFEYFSETQRNKGNFPGRFSGRQFSNSRSEMNVSTLELGDSALYLCGSRSGPGGETQYFGPGTRLLVL.